Here is one T cell receptor beta chain with its context. Only a few counts were recorded for this clonotype. It has no known antigen specificity. No base quality values were provided; no much bigger clone lies one nucleotide off. These reads were obtained on an Illumina HiSeq 1500. In TCRdb, the public reads were trimmed at Q25 with fastp and aligned with MiXCR, with productive beta chains retained. Each entry merges the rows of one CDR3 protein and shows their most common DNA and genes. The sample table records about 530,000 distinct CDR3 sequences; 26% of these occur just once. About 13% of the sample lies in the top ten. The sample comes from a study of T cell repertoires in cytomegalovirus infection (dated 2019 in TCRdb). A note on the overall study: Donor HLA type was relevant to the analysis, because carriage of CMV infection together with the matching HLA type was indicated by public TCR beta signatures. What the authors observed across the whole study: Carriers of CMV infection plus the relevant HLA type were discriminated by the cumulative frequency of public TCR beta family members in the study cohort and in an independent 352-donor cohort. The ex vivo response was dominated by HLA-C-restricted CMV-specific TCR beta clonotypes, which also provided the single most frequent clonotype in two of eight donors.

The CDR3, from cysteine to phenylalanine, totals 17 residues. Just the 51-base CDR3 DNA is kept, in frame starting at base 1. Relative to germline, V is missing 0 bases and J is missing 6 bases, with 9 bases of the junction outside any gene match. Reading the germline V gene gives CDR1 SGHRS and CDR2 YFSETQ. The sample comprised PBMCs. The chain is encoded by TRBV5-1 joined to TRBJ2-1, with 10 junctional bases fitting TRBD2. The origin of this receptor is a human donor in good health (CMV status not recorded). Some clones in this sample may be carry-over from other donors' samples. The CDR3: CASSLEASGSQGNEQFF. The nucleotide sequence reads TGCGCCAGCAGCTTGGAGGCTAGCGGGAGTCAGGGCAATGAGCAGTTCTTC.